Shown below are 3 T cell receptor beta chains from a single sample sequenced in a study of blood T cells in healthy people across ages (dated by TCRdb to the mid-2010s). To prepare the library, 5' RACE was applied. The instrument was an Illumina HiSeq 2500. A second PCR of roughly 7 to 11 cycles was run with a J-beta primer mix and a sample-barcoded 5' primer. The public reads were run again by TCRdb, first through fastp at Q25 and then through MiXCR, and only productive beta chains were kept. Entries are consolidated by CDR3 protein sequence, retaining the most common genes and DNA. Counted in this sample were about 730,000 distinct CDR3 sequences; about 42% of them appeared once. The ten largest clones add up to 20% to 25% of the sample. The sequenced material came from blood. The receptors come from a woman aged 60 to 75 in good health.

The chain is built from TRBV12-3 or TRBV12-4 and TRBJ2-7; 11 positions agree with TRBD2. The CDR3 runs to 16 residues. After removal of 3 bases from V and 3 bases from J, the junction contained 7 bases not matched to a gene. The CDR3 DNA reads TGTGCCAGCAGTTTGCCCACTAGCGGGGGATACTACGAGCAGTACTTC. Protein sequence: CASSLPTSGGYYEQYF.

The chain carries TRBV4-2 and TRBJ1-4; a possible D gene is TRBD1 (5 bases). The CDR3 is 14 amino acids. Trimming removed 5 bases at V and 4 bases at J, with 11 bases between. The germline CDR1 and CDR2 sequences are LGHNA and YNFKEQ. The CDR3 nucleotides read TGTGCCAGCAGCGATACAGGAGGTAATGAAAAACTGTTTTTT. The encoded protein is CASSDTGGNEKLFF.

The gene calls are TRBV4-2 and TRBJ2-3; a weak D match, TRBD2 (6 bases). V dropped 0 bases and J dropped 2 bases, with 12 bases sitting between them. Germline assignment: CDR1 LGHNA and CDR2 YNFKEQ. The length of the CDR3 is 16 residues. The CDR3 DNA follows: TGTGCCAGCAGCCAAGAGCCCGGGGGAGACACAGATACGCAGTATTTT. Translation gives CASSQEPGGDTDTQYF.